The text below deals with one T cell receptor beta chain. Some clones are missing from TCRdb's copy, which holds only in-frame ones; the method was immunoSEQ multiplex PCR. The data contain about 82,000 clones, over 80% of them seen just once; the ten biggest clones take up approximately 0.78%. This sample was included in a study of OX40 agonist ivuxolimab in advanced cancers. The CDR3 is 15 amino acids. CDR1 and CDR2 from the germline V gene are MNHEY and SVGAGI. V was clipped by 4 bases and J by 7 bases; unmatched bases: 12. J is TRBJ1-2 and V is TRBV6-5; 7 nucleotides match TRBD1. Sequencing was performed on CD4+ or CD8+ T cells sorted from blood, taken in a trial of the OX40 agonist ivuxolimab. The TCR sequence derives from an adult with an advanced solid tumor such as melanoma, head and neck, liver or kidney cancer. This CDR3 reads CASSSNRGEVRGYTF. CDR3 nucleotide sequence: TGTGCCAGCAGTTCCAACAGGGGAGAGGTCCGTGGCTACACCTTC.